This T cell receptor (beta chain) comes out of a study of cytomegalovirus exposure and HLA in healthy donors. The CDR3 has 17 amino acids. Germline CDR1 reads SGHNT; CDR2 reads YENEEA. Unmatched junction bases numbered 5, after V lost 2 bases and J lost 0 bases. This clone was seen a handful of times. PCR involved 60 Vbeta and 13 Jbeta primers. The repertoire was sequenced with immunoSEQ multiplex PCR; TCRdb's copy has only in-frame clones and lacks some. The profile shows 150,000 to 200,000 clones, roughly 77% of them singletons. The receptor comes from a woman aged 45-65 years in good health and CMV-seronegative. V usage is TRBV11-3 and J usage is TRBJ2-3; 10 nucleotides align to TRBD2. What was sequenced was PBMCs. CDR3 sequence reads: CASSLYTSGTSTDTQYF. CDR3 nucleotides: TGTGCCAGCAGCTTATATACTAGCGGGACTAGCACAGATACGCAGTATTTT.